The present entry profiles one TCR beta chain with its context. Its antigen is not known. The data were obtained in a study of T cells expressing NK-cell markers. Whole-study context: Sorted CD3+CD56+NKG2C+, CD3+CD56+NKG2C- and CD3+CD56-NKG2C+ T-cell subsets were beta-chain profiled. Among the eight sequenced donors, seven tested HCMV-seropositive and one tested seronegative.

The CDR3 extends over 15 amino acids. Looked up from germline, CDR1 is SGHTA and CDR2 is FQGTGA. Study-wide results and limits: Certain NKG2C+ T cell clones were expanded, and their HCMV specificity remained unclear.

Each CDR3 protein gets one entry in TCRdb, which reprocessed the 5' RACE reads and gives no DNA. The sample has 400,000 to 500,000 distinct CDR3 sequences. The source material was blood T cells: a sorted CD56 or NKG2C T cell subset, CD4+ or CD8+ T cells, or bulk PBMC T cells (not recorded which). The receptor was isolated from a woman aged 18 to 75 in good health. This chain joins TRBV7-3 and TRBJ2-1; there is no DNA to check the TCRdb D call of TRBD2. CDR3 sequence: CASSFLPSEGNEQFF.